The 7 T cell receptor beta chains in this list originate from one sample, sequenced in a study of blood T cell repertoires in COVID-19. Profiling relied on immunoSEQ multiplex PCR, and the TCRdb table lists in-frame clones only, not all of them. The sample holds 90,000 to 120,000 clones; about 91% are singletons and the top ten take roughly 6.6%. Sequenced: peripheral blood. These receptors all come from a man aged 45-60 years with active or convalescent COVID-19.

The V call is TRBV5-6, the J call TRBJ2-7, with 10 bases aligning to TRBD2. The germline CDR1 and CDR2 sequences are SGHDT and YYEEEE. Unmatched junction bases numbered 6, after V lost 6 bases and J lost 0 bases. There are 15 residues in the CDR3. The CDR3 DNA is TGTGCCAGCACCCCCACTAGCGGGATCTCCTACGAGCAGTACTTC. Protein: CASTPTSGISYEQYF.

The chain recombines TRBV29-1 with TRBJ1-1; D is undetermined. Germline V gene data show CDR1 as SQVTM and CDR2 as ANQGSEA. The CDR3 consists of 12 residues. Trimming took 3 bases from V and 6 from J, leaving 11 bases between them. As DNA, the CDR3 is TGCAGCGTTGACAGCGAGCGGGCTGAAGCTTTCTTT. This codes for CSVDSERAEAFF.

This chain uses TRBV2 with TRBJ2-1; 7 bases align to TRBD2. CDR1 and CDR2 (germline): SNHLY, FYNNEI. This CDR3 has 16 amino acids. Trimming removed 1 base from V and 0 bases from J; junction bases left unmatched: 3. In nucleotides, the CDR3 is TGTGCCAGCAGTGAAGTCGGCGGGAGCTCCTACAATGAGCAGTTCTTC. Protein: CASSEVGGSSYNEQFF.

The CDR3 coding sequence is TGTGCCAGCAACCTAGACGGGGGGCAGGGAGGAAACACCATATATTTT. Protein product: CASNLDGGQGGNTIYF. This rearrangement joins TRBV28 to TRBJ1-3, with a weak D call TRBD1 (6 bases). The CDR3 totals 16 residues. V lost 7 bases and J lost 4, with 20 bases in between. Germline lookup yields CDR1 MDHEN and CDR2 SYDVKM.

The chain combines TRBV5-1 with TRBJ1-1, with TRBD1 matching over 10 bases. The germline V gene has CDR1 SGHRS and CDR2 YFSETQ. The CDR3 has 13 amino acids. V trimming: 4 bases; J trimming: 6 bases; junction bases outside the gene matches: 3. The CDR3 loop is CASSLGQGPEAFF. CDR3 bases: TGCGCCAGCAGCCTGGGACAGGGGCCTGAAGCTTTCTTT. Together with reference TRBV5-1 and TRBJ1-1, the CDR3 gives the full variable domain: KAGVTQTPRYLIKTRGQQVTLSCSPISGHRSVSWYQQTPGQGLQFLFEYFSETQRNKGNFPGRFSGRQFSNSRSEMNVSTLELGDSALYLCASSLGQGPEAFFGQGTRLTVV.

The chain couples TRBV5-1 to TRBJ2-7; D is perhaps TRBD1 (5 bases). This CDR3 is 16 amino acids long. Germline CDR1 and CDR2: SGHRS and YFSETQ. V lost 4 bases and J 2 bases, leaving 19 bases between the germline ends. In DNA, the CDR3 is TGCGCCAGCAGCATAGGACACGCCGGAATTACCTACGAGCAGTACTTC. It is translated as CASSIGHAGITYEQYF.

This chain joins TRBV24-1 and TRBJ2-1; 9 nucleotides agree with TRBD1. Per germline, CDR1 KGHDR and CDR2 SFDVKD. The V gene end was trimmed by 5 bases and the J gene end by 8 bases; junction bases not matched to a gene: 3. The CDR3 has 13 residues. The chain's CDR3 is CATSGTGVDEQFF. The CDR3, as DNA: TGTGCCACCAGTGGGACAGGGGTTGATGAGCAGTTCTTC.